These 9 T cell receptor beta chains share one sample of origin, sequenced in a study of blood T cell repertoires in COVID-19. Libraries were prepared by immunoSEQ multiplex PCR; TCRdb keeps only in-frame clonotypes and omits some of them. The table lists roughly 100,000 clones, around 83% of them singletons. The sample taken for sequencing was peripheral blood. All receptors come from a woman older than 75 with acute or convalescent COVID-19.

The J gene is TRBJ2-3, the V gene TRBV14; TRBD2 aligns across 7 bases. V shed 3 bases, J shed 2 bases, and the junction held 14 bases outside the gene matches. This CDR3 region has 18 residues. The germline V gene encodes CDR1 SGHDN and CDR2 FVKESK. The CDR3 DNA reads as TGTGCCAGCAGCCACCGGGCCAGGTCTAGCGGCCCCACAGATACGCAGTATTTT. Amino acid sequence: CASSHRARSSGPTDTQYF.

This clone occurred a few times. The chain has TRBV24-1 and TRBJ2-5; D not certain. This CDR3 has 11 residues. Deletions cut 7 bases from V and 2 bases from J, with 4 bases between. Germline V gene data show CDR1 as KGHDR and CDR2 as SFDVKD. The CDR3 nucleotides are TGTGCCACCAGCCTTCAAGAGACCCAGTACTTC. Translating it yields CATSLQETQYF.

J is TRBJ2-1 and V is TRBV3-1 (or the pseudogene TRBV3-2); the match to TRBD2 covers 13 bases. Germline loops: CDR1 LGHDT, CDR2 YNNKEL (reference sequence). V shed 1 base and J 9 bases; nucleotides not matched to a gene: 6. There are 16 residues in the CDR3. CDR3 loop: CASSQVLAGGPGEQFF. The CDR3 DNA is TGTGCCAGCAGCCAAGTACTAGCGGGAGGGCCGGGTGAGCAGTTCTTC.

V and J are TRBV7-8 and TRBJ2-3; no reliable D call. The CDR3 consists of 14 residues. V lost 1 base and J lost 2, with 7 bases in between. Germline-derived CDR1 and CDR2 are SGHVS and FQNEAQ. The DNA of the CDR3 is TGTGCCAGCAGCTTAGGGCTTATCACAGATACGCAGTATTTT. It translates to CASSLGLITDTQYF.

The CDR3 reads CASNFNTGEETQYF. CDR3 nucleotides: TGTGCCAGCAATTTCAATACAGGGGAAGAGACCCAGTACTTC. The genes are TRBV5-6 and TRBJ2-5; 7 nucleotides align to TRBD1. Germline V gene data show CDR1 as SGHDT and CDR2 as YYEEEE. The CDR3 length is 14 residues. With 6 bases clipped from V and 3 bases from J, the junction kept 8 bases outside the gene matches.

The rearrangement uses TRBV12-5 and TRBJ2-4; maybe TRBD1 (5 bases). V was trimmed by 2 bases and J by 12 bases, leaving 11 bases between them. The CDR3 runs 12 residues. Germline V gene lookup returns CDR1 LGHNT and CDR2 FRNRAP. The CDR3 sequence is CASGLKGNTQYF. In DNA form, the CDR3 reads TGTGCTAGTGGTTTGAAGGGGAATACTCAGTACTTC.

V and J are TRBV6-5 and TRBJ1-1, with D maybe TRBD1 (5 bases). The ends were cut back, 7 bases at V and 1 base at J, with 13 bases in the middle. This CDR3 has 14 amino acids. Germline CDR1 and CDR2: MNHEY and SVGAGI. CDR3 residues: CASNRQLSNTEAFF. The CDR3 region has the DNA TGTGCCAGCAATAGACAGCTTTCGAACACTGAAGCTTTCTTT.

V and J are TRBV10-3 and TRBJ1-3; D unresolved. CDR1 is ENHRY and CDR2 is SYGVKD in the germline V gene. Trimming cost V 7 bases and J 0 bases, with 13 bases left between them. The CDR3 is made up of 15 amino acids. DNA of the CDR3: TGTGCCATCAACCAGGAACAGTCCTCTGGAAACACCATATATTTT. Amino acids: CAINQEQSSGNTIYF.

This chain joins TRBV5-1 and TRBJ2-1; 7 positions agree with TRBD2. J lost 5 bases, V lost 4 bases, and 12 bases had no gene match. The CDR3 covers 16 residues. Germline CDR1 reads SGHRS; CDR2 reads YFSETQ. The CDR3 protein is CASSPGLGYMNNEQFF. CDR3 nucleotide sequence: TGCGCCAGCAGCCCAGGACTAGGCTACATGAACAATGAGCAGTTCTTC.